This TCR beta chain came from a study of identical twins. The sample holds a few counts of this clonotype. What it binds is unknown. One entry per CDR3 protein, called by TCRdb with MiXCR from the 5' RACE reads. The table has hundreds of thousands of distinct CDR3 sequences, approximately 18% seen once. General study points: There is a chance that invariant MAIT and iNKT cells partially muddied zero-insertion analyses. The same donors were not followed; conclusions instead depended on cross-sectional statistical analysis.

The CDR3 length is 15 residues. Trimming took off 2 bases at V and 2 bases at J, with 7 bases between the two ends. Germline assignment: CDR1 SGHVS and CDR2 FQNEAQ. The same specimen was also included in a second study, on T cells expressing NK-cell markers. That paper notes: Repertoire data for TCR beta were derived from sorted T cells (CD3+CD56+NKG2C+, CD3+CD56+NKG2C- and CD3+CD56-NKG2C+). An anti-gamma-delta TCR antibody was added in several experiments. It restricted sorting to alpha-beta TCR-expressing T cells.

Sample: PBMCs. This TCR came from a woman between 18 and 29 years old in good health. The rearrangement joins TRBV7-8 to TRBJ2-6; D remains unclear. The CDR3 reads CASSLFRAGANVLTF. The CDR3 bases are TGTGCCAGCAGCTTATTCCGGGCTGGGGCCAACGTCCTGACTTTC.